These 17 T cell receptor beta chains originate from one sample sequenced in a study of blood T cell repertoires in COVID-19. Sequencing was performed with immunoSEQ multiplex PCR; in TCRdb, only in-frame clones are kept and a portion is missing. The repertoire holds 95,000 to 150,000 clones, with around 64% as singletons. Sample: peripheral blood. The receptor set was obtained from a human donor with acute or convalescent COVID-19. The donor label of this sample is uncertain.

This rearrangement joins TRBV5-6 to TRBJ1-2; 9 bases agree with TRBD1. CDR3 length: 14 amino acids. Germline CDR1 SGHDT, CDR2 YYEEEE. The J segment lost 3 bases and the V segment lost 3 bases, leaving 3 bases of the junction unmatched. CDR3 DNA sequence: TGTGCCAGCAGCTGGACAGGGGTCGACTATGGCTACACCTTC. It yields the protein CASSWTGVDYGYTF. Full variable domain (outside the CDR3, taken from reference TRBV5-6 and TRBJ1-2): DAGVTQSPTHLIKTRGQQVTLRCSPKSGHDTVSWYQQALGQGPQFIFQYYEEEERQRGNFPDRFSGHQFPNYSSELNVNALLLGDSALYLCASSWTGVDYGYTFGSGTRLTVV.

This chain uses TRBV30 with TRBJ2-1, with 9 bases that match TRBD1. V was pared by 4 bases and J by 8 bases, with 12 bases of the junction left unmatched. Germline lookup yields CDR1 GTSNPN and CDR2 SVGIG (reference sequence). The CDR3 is 15 amino acids. The CDR3 nucleotides read TGTGCCTGGAAAAGAGGGGACAGGGTGTTCGATGAGCAGTTCTTC. It is translated as CAWKRGDRVFDEQFF.

The count of this clone is one. The chain combines TRBV30 with TRBJ2-5; TRBD2 matches at 12 bases. Germline V gene data show CDR1 as GTSNPN and CDR2 as SVGIG (reference sequence). With V trimmed by 3 bases and J by 0 bases, 5 bases remained unmatched. The CDR3 has 16 amino acids. The CDR3 region has the DNA TGTGCCTGGAGCCCACTAGCGGGGGGATACCAAGAGACCCAGTACTTC. Its protein product is CAWSPLAGGYQETQYF.

This clone was seen only a few times. The chain joins TRBV6-2 or TRBV6-3 to TRBJ1-1; D might be TRBD1 (5 bases). V lost 2 bases, J lost 1 base, and 8 bases lay in between. Germline V gene sequence: CDR1 MNHEY, CDR2 SVGEGT. CDR3 length equals 14 residues. CDR3 amino acids: CASSYAGPNTEAFF. CDR3 bases: TGTGCCAGCAGTTACGCGGGGCCGAACACTGAAGCTTTCTTT.

This chain links TRBV12-3 or TRBV12-4 with TRBJ1-1; D ambiguous. The V end lost 4 bases, the J end lost 0 bases, and 6 bases lay between the germline ends. The CDR3 has 13 residues. CDR3 region: CASSSQVNTEAFF. CDR3 sequence (DNA): TGTGCCAGCAGTTCGCAGGTGAACACTGAAGCTTTCTTT.

The chain carries TRBV3-1 (or the pseudogene TRBV3-2) and TRBJ1-1; tentatively, D is TRBD1 (6 bases). Germline loops: CDR1 LGHDT, CDR2 YNNKEL (reference sequence). Between the trimmed V and J ends, which lost 7 bases and 0 bases, there was a span of 9 bases. The CDR3 runs 13 residues. In nucleotides, the CDR3 is TGTGCCAGCAAAGACAGGTTGAACACTGAAGCTTTCTTT. Translating it yields CASKDRLNTEAFF.

The chain carries TRBV5-5 and TRBJ1-1; the D is unclear. The germline CDR1 and CDR2 sequences are SGHKS and YYEKEE (reference sequence). V lost 2 bases, J lost 0 bases, and 8 bases lay in between. This CDR3 spans 14 amino acids. The CDR3 DNA is TGTGCCAGCAGCTTTAGTTTGGTGAACACTGAAGCTTTCTTT. Amino acids: CASSFSLVNTEAFF.

V and J are TRBV2 and TRBJ1-2; D gene unclear. The CDR3 spans 14 residues. The V gene's germline CDR1 is SNHLY and CDR2 FYNNEI. V was trimmed by 2 bases and J by 2 bases, leaving 9 bases between them. The CDR3 coding sequence is TGTGCCAGCAGTGAACCGGGAACCAACTATGGCTACACCTTC. Encoded protein: CASSEPGTNYGYTF.

This chain connects TRBV4-1 to TRBJ2-5; D might be TRBD2 (6 bases). This CDR3 region has 15 residues. V gave up 6 bases and J gave up 1 base, with 15 bases separating them. Per the germline V gene, CDR1 is MGHRA and CDR2 is YSYEKL. CDR3 DNA: TGCGCCAGCAGGCAACAGTGGAGGGGCCAAGAGACCCAGTACTTC. This encodes CASRQQWRGQETQYF.

This clone was observed once. The V and J genes are TRBV7-9 and TRBJ1-1; D not resolved. Deletions cut 4 bases from V and 4 bases from J, with 16 bases between. CDR3 length: 15 residues. The germline CDR1 and CDR2 sequences are SEHNR and FQNEAQ (reference sequence). The CDR3 region has the DNA TGTGCCAGCAGCTCCCTGGGAGTAGGAAGCACTGAAGCTTTCTTT. It is translated as CASSSLGVGSTEAFF.

J is TRBJ1-6 and V is TRBV5-1; D gene uncertain. Germline V gene sequence: CDR1 SGHRS, CDR2 YFSETQ. The CDR3 spans 15 residues. Trimming left V 4 bases short and J 0 bases short, with 8 bases between. This CDR3 reads CASSALSSYNSPLHF. CDR3 bases: TGCGCCAGCAGCGCCTTGAGCTCCTATAATTCACCCCTCCACTTT.

The rearrangement links TRBV14 to TRBJ1-2; D is possibly TRBD1 (6 bases). The germline V and J ends were trimmed by 4 bases and 3 bases, with 15 bases remaining between them. The CDR3 loop spans 15 amino acids. Per germline, CDR1 SGHDN and CDR2 FVKESK. CDR3 DNA sequence: TGTGCCAGCAGCCTTCATCCAGGGGTCCACTATGGCTACACCTTC. Protein sequence: CASSLHPGVHYGYTF. The full variable domain, in which reference TRBV14 and TRBJ1-2 provide the parts outside the CDR3, is EAGVTQFPSHSVIEKGQTVTLRCDPISGHDNLYWYRRVMGKEIKFLLHFVKESKQDESGMPNNRFLAERTGGTYSTLKVQPAELEDSGVYFCASSLHPGVHYGYTFGSGTRLTVV.

The V and J genes are TRBV27 and TRBJ1-2; TRBD1 aligns across 9 bases. The CDR3 totals 13 residues. Losses at the gene ends were 6 bases for V and 6 bases for J; bases not matched to a gene: 5. Germline V gene sequence: CDR1 MNHEY, CDR2 SMNVEV (reference sequence). For the CDR3, the DNA is TGTGCCAGCAGCCGGACAGGGGTCCATGGCTACACCTTC. Its protein is CASSRTGVHGYTF.

The chain combines TRBV5-1 with TRBJ2-2; D gene uncertain. Trimming took off 6 bases at V and 3 bases at J, with 6 bases between the two ends. The germline gives CDR1 SGHRS, CDR2 YFSETQ. This CDR3 is built from 12 residues. The CDR3: CASTSYTGELFF. In DNA, the CDR3 is TGCGCCAGCACCTCTTACACCGGGGAGCTGTTTTTT.

The rearrangement links TRBV27 to TRBJ1-2, with TRBD1 identical over 7 bases. The germline gives CDR1 MNHEY, CDR2 SMNVEV (reference sequence). The CDR3 has 13 amino acids. The V and J ends lost 3 bases and 7 bases, in that order; junction bases with no gene match: 5. The CDR3 nucleotides are TGTGCCAGCAGTTTCGCCGGGGACAGTGGCTACACCTTC. It yields the protein CASSFAGDSGYTF.

The V call is TRBV30, the J call TRBJ1-6; D is possibly TRBD1 (5 bases). Germline CDR1 is GTSNPN and CDR2 is SVGIG (reference sequence). V lost 7 bases to trimming and J lost 2 bases, with 12 bases between them. The CDR3 totals 14 residues. For the CDR3, the DNA is TGTGCCTCAAAGGGGTTTGCCTATAATTCACCCCTCCACTTT. It is translated as CASKGFAYNSPLHF.

The rearrangement links TRBV29-1 to TRBJ1-2, with TRBD1 identical over 8 bases. CDR1 is SQVTM, CDR2 ANQGSEA, per germline. The J segment lost 7 bases and the V segment lost 2 bases, leaving 6 bases of the junction unmatched. The CDR3 extends over 13 amino acids. The CDR3 coding sequence is TGCAGCGTTGAACAGGGGGCCTCTCGTGGCTACACCTTC. It yields the protein CSVEQGASRGYTF. Full variable domain (missing parts from reference TRBV29-1 and TRBJ1-2): SAVISQKPSRDICQRGTSLTIQCQVDSQVTMMFWYRQQPGQSLTLIATANQGSEATYESGFVIDKFPISRPNLTFSTLTVSNMSPEDSSIYLCSVEQGASRGYTFGSGTRLTVV.